This is a list of T cell receptor beta chains from one sample in a study of blood T cell repertoires in COVID-19. Clones were read by immunoSEQ multiplex PCR, and TCRdb kept only the in-frame ones, dropping some. Of about 300,000 clones listed, 85% are singletons. Input material: PBMCs or T cells enriched from blood (not recorded which). These receptors were collected from a woman aged 30 to 39 who had been exposed to COVID-19. The conserved cysteine and the conserved F or W are not part of the CDR3 here. Clone sizes are given selectively: once, few, many, or a class where the clone is expanded.

TRBV28	.	TRBJ2-7	ASSSSQAYEQY
TRBV7-2	.	TRBJ1-2	ASSPDRNYGYT
TRBV11-2	.	TRBJ1-2	ASSLATGRGT
TRBV11-2	.	TRBJ2-1	ASSPGQMNEQF
TRBV25-1	.	TRBJ1-2	ASTGSLYGYT
TRBV9	.	TRBJ1-6	ASSVEGRANSPLH
TRBV7-9	.	TRBJ2-2	ASTLGGFTGELF
TRBV2	once	TRBJ2-7	ASSRTSWEQY
TRBV7-9	.	TRBJ2-7	ASSQKRGVGSYEQY
TRBV28	.	TRBJ1-5	ASTTWTGGRGQPQH
TRBV27	.	TRBJ1-1	ASRTDRSNTEAF
TRBV7-2	.	TRBJ2-7	ASSPGLAGSYEQY
TRBV6-1	.	TRBJ1-5	ASSEVSGKGQPQH
TRBV12-3/TRBV12-4	.	TRBJ1-2	ASSLVRNYGYT
TRBV25-1	.	TRBJ2-3	ASRHPGQGTTDTQY
TRBV3-1/TRBV3-2	.	TRBJ2-1	ASSQEASGRGNEQF
TRBV9	.	TRBJ1-1	ASSLPGVTEAF
TRBV3-1/TRBV3-2	.	TRBJ1-1	ASSQEGRFEAF
TRBV7-3	.	TRBJ2-3	ASSPQEGAVTDTQY
TRBV27	.	TRBJ2-1	ASSYNLNEQF
TRBV11-2	.	TRBJ2-7	ASSLAPQGPYEQY
TRBV28	.	TRBJ2-1	ASSEGTGGAYNEQF
TRBV20-1	.	TRBJ1-2	SASAQHYGYT
TRBV18	.	TRBJ2-4	ASSPPSFDREY
TRBV15	.	TRBJ2-5	ATSSSGTGTGGETQY
TRBV7-8	.	TRBJ2-5	ASSPLAGGVETQY
TRBV7-8	.	TRBJ1-4	ASSLDGTGNEKLF
TRBV2	.	TRBJ1-2	ASSEDMPGTGGGYT
TRBV5-1	.	TRBJ2-7	ASSLEQVGYEQY
TRBV5-1	.	TRBJ2-5	ASRKTAGGEETQY
TRBV19	once	TRBJ1-1	ASSTGVGNTEAF
TRBV12-3/TRBV12-4	.	TRBJ2-1	ASSLGWTDEQF
TRBV6-5	few	TRBJ2-5	ASRGTNQETQY
TRBV18	.	TRBJ1-4	ASSPTGLNEKLF
TRBV5-1	.	TRBJ1-5	ASSWTGPNQPQH
TRBV29-1	.	TRBJ1-1	SAGTEYTEAF
TRBV12-3/TRBV12-4	.	TRBJ2-3	ASSPNKVTQY
TRBV4-3	few	TRBJ2-1	ASSQDAGFHEQF
TRBV7-9	.	TRBJ1-3	ATSASGNTIY
TRBV19	.	TRBJ2-7	ASSPSGVSSYEQY
TRBV7-2	once	TRBJ1-2	ASSLAGAYGYT